A single T cell receptor beta chain is shown here with its context. The antigen is undetermined. The data stem from a study of identical twins. The CDR3 runs to 16 residues. The germline V and J ends were trimmed by 6 bases and 0 bases, with 12 bases remaining between them. Germline V CDR1 and CDR2: ENHRY, SYGVKD. A template switching step contributed a universal primer site, while unique molecular identifiers were present in the cDNA. TCRdb called the 5' RACE reads again in MiXCR, with one record for every CDR3 protein. The top ten clones hold 0.44% of a sample with more than 400,000 distinct CDR3 sequences, nearly 15% of them seen once. Notes on the study in general: Within monozygotic twins, out-of-frame TCR alpha sharing was underestimated by the models. Invariant MAIT and iNKT cells may have partly biased zero-insertion analyses.

A further study also used this sample, focusing on yellow fever vaccine responses in identical twins. That work adds: Vaccine T cell responses of twins reportedly seemed partly convergent and partly personalized.

This clonotype was sampled from a woman aged 18-30 years in good health. The chain couples TRBV10-3 to TRBJ2-6, with D perhaps TRBD1 or TRBD2 (5 bases each). The sequencing input was CD4+ T cells sorted from blood. The CDR3 DNA is TGTGCCATCAGCCTTGGGGGTGGCTCTGGGGCCAACGTCCTGACTTTC. It encodes CAISLGGGSGANVLTF.